This T cell receptor beta chain was observed in a study of T cells after yellow fever vaccination (dated by TCRdb to about 2019). General notes on the study: Libraries from fractions with low cell numbers were prepared with the SMART-Seq v4 Ultra Low Input RNA kit. To follow T-cell clones before and after both primary and booster YFV17D yellow fever vaccination, bulk TCR alpha and beta repertoires underwent longitudinal sequencing. Two healthy male donors, one aged 18 to 29 and one aged 30 to 40 years, made up the cohort. Blood was collected at multiple timepoints before and after primary and secondary immunization, and bulk PBMC replicates and cell subsets were isolated.

A note on this clonotype: Its antigen target is currently unknown. Within one base of it there is no much larger clone, and no base qualities were kept.

The meaning of the sample's treatment or condition label: live attenuated yellow fever vaccine strain. A standard Ficoll-Paque protocol was used to isolate PBMCs from peripheral blood. Dynabeads CD4 and CD8 positive selection kits were used to isolate the CD4 and CD8 T-cell fractions. TriZol was used to extract RNA from bulk PBMCs, from CD4 and CD8 fractions, and from dextramer-positive and dextramer-negative fractions. Results the study describes overall, beyond this receptor: Most clones expanded after primary vaccination (almost 97% of CD4 and approximately 90% of CD8) were re-detected after the booster, suggesting that broad memory maintenance occurred. A small fraction of clonotypes appeared in both the CD4 and CD8 compartments, likely as a result of convergent recombination. The secondary T-cell response was weaker than the primary response but faster, peaking on day 5 instead of day 15. The study included only two donors, which limits how far the findings can be generalized. Computational filtering was needed because FACS-sorted repertoires could contain abundant contaminating clonotypes from the bulk population.

Sequencing took place on an Illumina NovaSeq 6000. TCR cDNA was synthesized by 5'RACE template switching, through which a universal primer site and unique molecular identifiers were introduced. Priming of cDNA synthesis was performed from both the TCR alpha and TCR beta constant segments. Two PCR steps were used to amplify libraries, with sample barcodes and sequencing adapters being added in the second step. Sequencing of libraries was done on Illumina HiSeq 2500 (2x100 bp) or NovaSeq (2x150 bp). The study's own analysis went as follows. MIGEC was used to demultiplex reads and collapse the reads into UMI consensus sequences, and MiXCR was used for V(D)J alignment. Vaccine-responding clonotypes were defined with edgeR using replicate PBMC samples, requiring FDR below 0.01 and a log2 fold change above 5 up to day 15. CD4 or CD8 identity was assigned to each bulk clonotype according to whether the clonotype was present at higher abundance in the sequenced CD4 repertoire or the sequenced CD8 repertoire. The raw public data were reprocessed by TCRdb itself: fastp quality trimming at Q25, MiXCR clonotype calling, in-frame beta chains only. Each CDR3 protein appears once, grouped with its most common genes and DNA. The authors' filters were not applied to this entry. The sample yields roughly 160,000 distinct CDR3 sequences; 9.3% were counted once. The ten largest clonotypes hold approximately 39% of the sample.

Including the terminal cysteine and phenylalanine, the CDR3 comprises 15 residues. The kept DNA is CDR3 alone, 45 bases in frame from the first base. V is reduced by 5 bases and J by 4 bases, leaving a spacing of 17 bases between them. CDR1 and CDR2 are read off the germline V gene as MNHNS and SASEGT. The rearranged segments are TRBV6-1 and TRBJ1-1, with TRBD1 perhaps the D gene, on 5 matching bases. The clonotype was recovered from a young man who received the YFV17D yellow fever vaccine. The starting material was CD8+ T cells sorted from PBMCs, obtained 45 days after the yellow fever booster vaccination. The CDR3 reads CASSPIDSRGTEAFF. The DNA sequence is TGTGCCAGCAGTCCTATTGACAGTCGCGGCACTGAAGCTTTCTTT.